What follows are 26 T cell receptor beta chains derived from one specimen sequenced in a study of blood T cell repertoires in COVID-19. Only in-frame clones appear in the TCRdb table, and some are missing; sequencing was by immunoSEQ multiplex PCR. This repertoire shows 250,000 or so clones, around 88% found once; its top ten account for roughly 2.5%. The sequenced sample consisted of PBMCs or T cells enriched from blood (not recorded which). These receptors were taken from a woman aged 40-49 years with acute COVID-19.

The CDR3 here is CASSPPGTGHNEQFF. CDR3 in DNA: TGTGCCAGCTCACCACCCGGGACAGGTCACAATGAGCAGTTCTTC. The chain couples TRBV18 to TRBJ2-1; 8 bases agree with TRBD1. The CDR3 is made up of 15 amino acids. Looked up from germline, CDR1 is KGHSH and CDR2 is LQKENI. J gave up 5 bases and V 0 bases, and 3 bases lay outside the gene matches.

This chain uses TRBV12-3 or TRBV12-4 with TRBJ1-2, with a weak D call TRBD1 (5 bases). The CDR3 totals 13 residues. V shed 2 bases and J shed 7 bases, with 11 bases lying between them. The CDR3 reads CASSLWGVGGYTF. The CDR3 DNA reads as TGTGCCAGCAGTTTATGGGGGGTTGGTGGCTACACCTTC.

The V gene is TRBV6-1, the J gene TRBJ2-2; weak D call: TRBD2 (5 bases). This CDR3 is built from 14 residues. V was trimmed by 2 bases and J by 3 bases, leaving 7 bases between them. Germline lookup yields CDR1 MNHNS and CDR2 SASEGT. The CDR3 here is CASSETGDTGELFF. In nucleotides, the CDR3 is TGTGCCAGCAGTGAAACCGGGGACACCGGGGAGCTGTTTTTT.

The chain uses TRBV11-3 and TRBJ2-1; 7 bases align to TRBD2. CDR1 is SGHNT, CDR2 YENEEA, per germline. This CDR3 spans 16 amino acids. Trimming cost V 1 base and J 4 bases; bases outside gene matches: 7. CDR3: CASSLGTRQTYNEQFF. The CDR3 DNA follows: TGTGCCAGCAGCTTAGGGACTAGACAGACTTACAATGAGCAGTTCTTC. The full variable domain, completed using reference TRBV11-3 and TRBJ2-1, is EAGVVQSPRYKIIEKKQPVAFWCNPISGHNTLYWYLQNLGQGPELLIRYENEEAVDDSQLPKDRFSAERLKGVDSTLKIQPAELGDSAVYLCASSLGTRQTYNEQFFGPGTRLTVL.

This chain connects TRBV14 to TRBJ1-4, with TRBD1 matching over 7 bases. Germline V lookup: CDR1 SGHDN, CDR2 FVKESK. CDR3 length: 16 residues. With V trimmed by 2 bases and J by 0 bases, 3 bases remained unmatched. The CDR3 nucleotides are TGTGCCAGCAGCCAAACGCAGGGGGCAACTAATGAAAAACTGTTTTTT. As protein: CASSQTQGATNEKLFF.

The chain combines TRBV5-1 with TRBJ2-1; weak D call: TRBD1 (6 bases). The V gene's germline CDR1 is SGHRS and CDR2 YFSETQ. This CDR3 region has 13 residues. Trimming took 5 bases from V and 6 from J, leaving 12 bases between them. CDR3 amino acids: CASSQGLVNEQFF. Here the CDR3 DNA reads TGCGCCAGCAGTCAGGGGTTGGTCAATGAGCAGTTCTTC. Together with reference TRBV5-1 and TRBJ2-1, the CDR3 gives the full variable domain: KAGVTQTPRYLIKTRGQQVTLSCSPISGHRSVSWYQQTPGQGLQFLFEYFSETQRNKGNFPGRFSGRQFSNSRSEMNVSTLELGDSALYLCASSQGLVNEQFFGPGTRLTVL.

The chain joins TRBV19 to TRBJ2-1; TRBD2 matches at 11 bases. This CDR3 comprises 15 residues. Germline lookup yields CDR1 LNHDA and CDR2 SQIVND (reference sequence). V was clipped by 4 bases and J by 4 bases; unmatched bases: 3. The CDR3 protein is CASSTGTSGYNEQFF. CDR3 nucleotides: TGTGCCAGTAGTACCGGGACTAGCGGTTACAATGAGCAGTTCTTC.

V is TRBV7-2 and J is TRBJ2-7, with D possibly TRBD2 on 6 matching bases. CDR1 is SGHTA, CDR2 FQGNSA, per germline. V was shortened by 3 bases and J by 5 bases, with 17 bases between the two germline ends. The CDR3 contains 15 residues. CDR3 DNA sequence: TGTGCCAGCAGCTTGGCGGCGGGGCGCATCGACGAGCAGTACTTC. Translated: CASSLAAGRIDEQYF.

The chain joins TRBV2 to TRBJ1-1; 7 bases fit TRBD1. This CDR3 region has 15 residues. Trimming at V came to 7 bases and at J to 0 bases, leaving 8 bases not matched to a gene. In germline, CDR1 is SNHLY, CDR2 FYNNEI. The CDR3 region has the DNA TGTGCCAGCAATCTTGAGGGGGCCATGAACACTGAAGCTTTCTTT. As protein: CASNLEGAMNTEAFF.

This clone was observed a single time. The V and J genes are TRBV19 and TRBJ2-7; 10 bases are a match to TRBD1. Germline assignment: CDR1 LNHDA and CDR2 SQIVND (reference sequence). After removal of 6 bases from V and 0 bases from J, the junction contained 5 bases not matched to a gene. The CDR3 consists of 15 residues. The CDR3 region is CASSSGTGASYEQYF. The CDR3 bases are TGTGCCAGTAGCTCCGGGACAGGGGCCTCCTACGAGCAGTACTTC.

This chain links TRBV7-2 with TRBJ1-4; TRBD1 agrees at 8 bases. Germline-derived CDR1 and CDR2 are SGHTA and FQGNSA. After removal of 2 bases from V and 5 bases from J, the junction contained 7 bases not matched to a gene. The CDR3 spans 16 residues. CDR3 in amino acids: CASSLTRTGPNEKLFF. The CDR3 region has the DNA TGTGCCAGCAGCTTAACTAGGACAGGGCCCAATGAAAAACTGTTTTTT.

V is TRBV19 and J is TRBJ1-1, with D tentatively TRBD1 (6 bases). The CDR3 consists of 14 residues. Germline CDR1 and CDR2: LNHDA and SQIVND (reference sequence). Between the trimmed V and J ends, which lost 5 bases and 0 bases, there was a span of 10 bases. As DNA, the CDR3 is TGTGCCAGTAGTCGCCGGGACATGAACACTGAAGCTTTCTTT. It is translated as CASSRRDMNTEAFF.

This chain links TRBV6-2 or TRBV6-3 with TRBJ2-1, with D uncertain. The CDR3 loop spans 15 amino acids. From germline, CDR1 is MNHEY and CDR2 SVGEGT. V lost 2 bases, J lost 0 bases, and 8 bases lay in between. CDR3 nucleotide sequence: TGTGCCAGCAGTTACAGCGTTAGCTCCTACAATGAGCAGTTCTTC. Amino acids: CASSYSVSSYNEQFF.

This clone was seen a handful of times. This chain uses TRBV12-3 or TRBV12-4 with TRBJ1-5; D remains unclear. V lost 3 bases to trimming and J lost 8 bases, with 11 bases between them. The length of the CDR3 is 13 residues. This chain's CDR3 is CASSFGAGKPQHF. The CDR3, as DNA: TGTGCCAGCAGTTTCGGTGCGGGAAAGCCCCAGCATTTT.

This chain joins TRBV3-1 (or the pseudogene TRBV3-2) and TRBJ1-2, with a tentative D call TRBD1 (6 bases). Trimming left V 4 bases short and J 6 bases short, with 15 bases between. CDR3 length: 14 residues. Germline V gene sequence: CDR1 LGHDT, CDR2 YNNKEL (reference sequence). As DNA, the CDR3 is TGTGCCAGCAGCCGTCCGGGGTACAGGGATGGCTACACCTTC. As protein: CASSRPGYRDGYTF.

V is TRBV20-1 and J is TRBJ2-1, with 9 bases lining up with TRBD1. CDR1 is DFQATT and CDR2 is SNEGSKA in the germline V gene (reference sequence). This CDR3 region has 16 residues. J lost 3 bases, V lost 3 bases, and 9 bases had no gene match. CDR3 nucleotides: TGCAGTGCTAGTTTGCCGGGACAGGGCCTCTACAATGAGCAGTTCTTC. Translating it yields CSASLPGQGLYNEQFF.

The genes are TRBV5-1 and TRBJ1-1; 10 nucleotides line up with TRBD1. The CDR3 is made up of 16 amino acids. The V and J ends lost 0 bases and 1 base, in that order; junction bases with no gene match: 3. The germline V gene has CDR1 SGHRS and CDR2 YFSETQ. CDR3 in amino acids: CASSLATGGSNTEAFF. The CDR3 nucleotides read TGCGCCAGCAGCTTGGCGACAGGGGGCTCGAACACTGAAGCTTTCTTT.

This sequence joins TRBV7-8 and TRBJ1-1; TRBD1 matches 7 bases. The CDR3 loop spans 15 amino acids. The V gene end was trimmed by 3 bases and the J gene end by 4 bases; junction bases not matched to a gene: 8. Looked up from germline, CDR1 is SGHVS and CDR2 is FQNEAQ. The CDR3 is CASSFMGQFGTEAFF. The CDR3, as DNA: TGTGCCAGCAGCTTCATGGGACAGTTCGGCACTGAAGCTTTCTTT.

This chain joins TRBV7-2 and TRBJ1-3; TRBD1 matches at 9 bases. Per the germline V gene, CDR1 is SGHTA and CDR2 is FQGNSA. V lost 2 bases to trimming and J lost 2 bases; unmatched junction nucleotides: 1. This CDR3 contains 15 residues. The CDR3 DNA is TGTGCCAGCAGCTTACGACAGGGGGCTGGAAACACCATATATTTT. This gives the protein CASSLRQGAGNTIYF.

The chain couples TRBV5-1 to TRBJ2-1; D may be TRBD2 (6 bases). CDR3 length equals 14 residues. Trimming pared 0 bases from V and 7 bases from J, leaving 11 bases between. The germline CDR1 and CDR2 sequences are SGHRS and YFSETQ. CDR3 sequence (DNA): TGCGCCAGCAGCTTGGCCGGAGGGGTGAATGAGCAGTTCTTC. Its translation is CASSLAGGVNEQFF.

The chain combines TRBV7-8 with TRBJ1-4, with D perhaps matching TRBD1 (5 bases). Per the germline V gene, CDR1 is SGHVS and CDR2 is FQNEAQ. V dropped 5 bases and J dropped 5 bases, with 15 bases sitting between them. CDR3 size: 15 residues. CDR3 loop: CASSPLQGINEKLFF. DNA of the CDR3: TGTGCCAGCAGCCCTCTGCAGGGCATAAATGAAAAACTGTTTTTT.

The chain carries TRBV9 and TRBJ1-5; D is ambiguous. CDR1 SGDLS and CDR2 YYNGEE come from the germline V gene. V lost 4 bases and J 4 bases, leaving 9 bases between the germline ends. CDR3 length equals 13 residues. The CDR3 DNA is TGTGCCAGCAGCCCTCGAGGGAATCAGCCCCAGCATTTT. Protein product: CASSPRGNQPQHF.

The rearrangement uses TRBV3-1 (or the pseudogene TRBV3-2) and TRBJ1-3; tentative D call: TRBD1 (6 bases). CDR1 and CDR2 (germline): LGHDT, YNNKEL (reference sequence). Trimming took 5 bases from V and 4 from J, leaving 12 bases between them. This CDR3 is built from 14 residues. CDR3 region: CASSWSGAGNTIYF. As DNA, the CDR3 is TGTGCCAGCAGCTGGTCAGGGGCCGGAAACACCATATATTTT.

CDR3 residues: CASSQGQGSYEQYF. The DNA for the CDR3 is TGTGCCAGCAGCCAGGGACAGGGCTCCTACGAGCAGTACTTC. The chain carries TRBV3-1 (or the pseudogene TRBV3-2) and TRBJ2-7; 9 bases map to TRBD1. Germline CDR1 is LGHDT and CDR2 is YNNKEL (reference sequence). Unmatched junction bases numbered 0, after V lost 3 bases and J lost 0 bases. The CDR3 totals 14 residues.

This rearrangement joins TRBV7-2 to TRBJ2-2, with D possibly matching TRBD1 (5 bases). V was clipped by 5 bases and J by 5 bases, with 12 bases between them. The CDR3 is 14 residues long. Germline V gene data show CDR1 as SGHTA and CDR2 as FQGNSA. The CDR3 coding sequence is TGTGCCAGCAGCCTCTCAGGGTTTACCGGGGAGCTGTTTTTT. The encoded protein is CASSLSGFTGELFF.

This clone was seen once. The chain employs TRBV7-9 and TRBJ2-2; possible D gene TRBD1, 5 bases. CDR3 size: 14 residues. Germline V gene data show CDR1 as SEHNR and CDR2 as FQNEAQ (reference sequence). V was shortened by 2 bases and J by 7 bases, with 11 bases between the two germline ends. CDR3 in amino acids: CASSLLGAVGELFF. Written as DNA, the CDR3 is TGTGCCAGCAGCTTACTAGGGGCGGTCGGGGAGCTGTTTTTT.